This is a list of T cell receptor beta chains from one sample in a study of shared clonotypes between healthy human individuals. Clones were read by immunoSEQ multiplex PCR, and TCRdb kept only the in-frame ones, dropping some. The data hold a few million clones, with more than 80% observed a single time. Sequenced input: naive CD4+ T cells from PBMCs. The origin of the receptors is a man younger than 30 in good health. Some clones in this sample may be carry-over from other donors' samples. The CDR3 runs from the conserved cysteine through the conserved F or W. The D gene is left open where the match is weak. Rows give clone size only sometimes, using once, few, many, or a class for an expanded clone.

j_call v_call d_call clone_size cdr3_aa cdr3_nt
TRBJ2-5 TRBV7-9 . once CASILVGETQYF TGTGCCAGCATCTTAGTGGGAGAGACCCAGTACTTC
TRBJ1-1 TRBV9 . few CASSLEGLTEAFF TGTGCCAGCAGCTTGGAGGGGTTGACTGAAGCTTTCTTT
TRBJ2-4 TRBV5-1 . . CASSFGPPANIQYF TGCGCCAGCAGCTTTGGGCCCCCGGCAAACATTCAGTACTTC
TRBJ1-1 TRBV7-6 . few CASSFTKNTEAFF TGTGCCAGCAGCTTCACGAAGAACACTGAAGCTTTCTTT
TRBJ1-2 TRBV2 TRBD1 . CASSRTGTDGYTF TGTGCCAGCAGTAGGACAGGGACGGATGGCTACACCTTC
TRBJ2-5 TRBV7-7 TRBD1 once CASSYRDSQETQYF TGTGCCAGCAGCTACCGGGACAGCCAAGAGACCCAGTACTTC
TRBJ2-3 TRBV5-1 TRBD1 . CASRTPGQGADTQYF TGCGCCAGCCGCACTCCGGGACAGGGAGCAGATACGCAGTATTTT
TRBJ2-3 TRBV9 TRBD2 . CASSTRTSGSGTDTQYF TGTGCCAGCAGCACCCGGACTAGCGGGAGTGGCACAGATACGCAGTATTTT
TRBJ2-1 TRBV25-1 . . CASSPEYNEQFF TGTGCCAGCAGCCCCGAGTACAATGAGCAGTTCTTC
TRBJ1-2 TRBV28 . . CASSSTGHWGYTF TGTGCCAGCAGTTCCACCGGGCACTGGGGCTACACCTTC
TRBJ1-5 TRBV27 TRBD1 . CASSKPGQGAFSNQPQHF TGTGCCAGCAGTAAGCCGGGACAGGGGGCTTTCAGCAATCAGCCCCAGCATTTT
TRBJ2-7 TRBV5-1 . . CASSLAGHEQYF TGCGCCAGCAGCTTGGCCGGACACGAGCAGTACTTC
TRBJ1-1 TRBV6-1 . . CASSGTLAIGTEAFF TGTGCCAGCAGTGGTACGCTAGCGATCGGCACTGAAGCTTTCTTT
TRBJ2-3 TRBV9 . . CASSVEIDTQYF TGTGCCAGCAGCGTAGAGATAGATACGCAGTATTTT
TRBJ2-3 TRBV6-1 . . CASSEIVLGQPKNTDTQYF TGTGCCAGCAGTGAAATCGTCCTGGGACAACCCAAGAACACAGATACGCAGTATTTT
TRBJ2-3 TRBV7-3 TRBD2 . CASSLFGRRADTQYF TGTGCCAGCAGCTTATTCGGGAGGCGGGCAGATACGCAGTATTTT
TRBJ1-2 TRBV2 . . CASSVSGDYGYTF TGTGCCAGCAGTGTTTCAGGGGACTATGGCTACACCTTC
TRBJ1-5 TRBV28 . . CASSRELPTQPQHF TGTGCCAGCAGTAGGGAGCTACCGACTCAGCCCCAGCATTTT
TRBJ2-7 TRBV29-1 . . CSVVRGYEQYF TGCAGCGTTGTTAGGGGCTACGAGCAGTACTTC
TRBJ2-1 TRBV7-6 TRBD2 . CASSRTDGSGDEQFF TGTGCCAGCAGCCGAACGGACGGGAGCGGGGATGAGCAGTTCTTC
TRBJ1-1 TRBV7-2 . . CASSLGARKAAMNTEAFF TGTGCCAGCAGCTTAGGGGCGCGGAAGGCGGCGATGAACACTGAAGCTTTCTTT
TRBJ2-1 TRBV9 TRBD1 . CASSVVPTGAYNEQFF TGTGCCAGCAGCGTAGTACCGACAGGGGCCTACAATGAGCAGTTCTTC
TRBJ2-1 TRBV15 TRBD2 . CATSRVGTSWNEQFF TGTGCCACCAGCAGAGTAGGGACTAGCTGGAATGAGCAGTTCTTC
TRBJ1-5 TRBV28 . few CASMGSNQPQHF TGTGCCAGCATGGGTAGCAATCAGCCCCAGCATTTT
TRBJ2-3 TRBV7-9 TRBD1 . CASSLTGGTDTQYF TGTGCCAGCAGCTTAACAGGGGGCACAGATACGCAGTATTTT
TRBJ2-6 TRBV5-5 TRBD1 . CASSITGDVLTF TGTGCCAGCAGTATAACAGGGGACGTCCTGACTTTC
TRBJ1-2 TRBV5-1 . few CASSLVPGQVEGYTF TGCGCCAGCAGCTTGGTGCCTGGGCAGGTAGAAGGCTACACCTTC
TRBJ2-5 TRBV6-6 . . CASRDRDRETQYF TGTGCCAGCAGAGACAGAGACCGAGAGACCCAGTACTTC
TRBJ2-3 TRBV7-9 . few CASSSLTDTQYF TGTGCCAGCAGCTCCCTCACAGATACGCAGTATTTT
TRBJ2-5 TRBV6-6 TRBD1 . CASSLPGTGVRETQYF TGTGCCAGCAGCCTCCCCGGGACAGGCGTTAGGGAGACCCAGTACTTC
TRBJ2-1 TRBV28 TRBD1 . CASSRTGQGAHEQFF TGTGCCAGCAGTCGAACTGGACAGGGGGCGCATGAGCAGTTCTTC
TRBJ1-1 TRBV7-9 . . CASSVRNGAEAFF TGTGCCAGCAGTGTCAGGAATGGCGCTGAAGCTTTCTTT
TRBJ1-1 TRBV2 . . CASRGLGTVEAFF TGTGCCAGCAGAGGACTTGGGACGGTTGAAGCTTTCTTT
TRBJ2-7 TRBV7-9 TRBD1 . CASSNTGGREQYF TGTGCCAGCAGCAATACAGGGGGTAGGGAGCAGTACTTC
TRBJ2-7 TRBV27 TRBD2 . CASSFGSGDFFYEQYF TGTGCCAGCAGTTTTGGTAGCGGGGACTTTTTTTACGAGCAGTACTTC
TRBJ2-4 TRBV5-4 . . CASSLAGPRKNIQYF TGTGCCAGCAGCTTGGCCGGTCCGAGAAAAAACATTCAGTACTTC
TRBJ1-6 TRBV4-3 . . CASSQDRGASPLHF TGCGCCAGCAGCCAAGACCGCGGGGCTTCACCCCTCCACTTT